The 18 T cell receptor beta chains below all came from one sample that was sequenced in a study of beta chain features in type 1 diabetes. Study outcomes and limitations: Among patients with Type 1 diabetes, TCRB CDR3s were moderately but significantly shorter in every one of the four CD4+ subsets.

These TCRs are of unknown antigen specificity. Every isolated RNA sample was fully reverse transcribed, so sequencing captured expressed TCRB transcripts. Measured with immunoSEQ multiplex PCR; TCRdb has only the in-frame clones, and not every one. The top ten hold around 1% of the sample, which has more than 300,000 clones, approximately 9.9% seen once. Sequencing input: central memory CD4+ T cells from blood. The receptors were gathered from a man aged 25 to 40 with type 1 diabetes.

This clone has more than one count but fewer than ten. The chain joins TRBV5-4 to TRBJ1-4, with D possibly being TRBD1 (6 bases). The CDR3 is made up of 15 amino acids. V shed 3 bases and J shed 6 bases, with 15 bases lying between them. Per germline, CDR1 SGHNT and CDR2 YYREEE (reference sequence). This CDR3 is CASSSTRGGDEKLFF. In DNA form, the CDR3 reads TGTGCCAGCAGCTCCACGCGGGGGGGCGATGAAAAACTGTTTTTT.

The chain carries TRBV4-3 and TRBJ1-1; TRBD1 is a possible D gene (6 bases). Trimming took 3 bases from V and 8 from J, leaving 13 bases between them. Germline V gives CDR1 LGHNA, CDR2 YSLEER. This CDR3 is built from 13 residues. The DNA of the CDR3 is TGCGCCAGCAGCCAGGAATACAGGGTGGAAGCTTTCTTT. It codes for CASSQEYRVEAFF.

J is TRBJ1-1 and V is TRBV29-1, with a possible D match to TRBD1 (5 bases). The CDR3 consists of 12 residues. From germline, CDR1 is SQVTM and CDR2 ANQGSEA. V lost 4 bases and J 1 base, leaving 7 bases between the germline ends. CDR3 sequence: CSVGGRNTEAFF. CDR3 coding DNA: TGCAGCGTTGGGGGCAGGAACACTGAAGCTTTCTTT.

The chain has TRBV30 and TRBJ2-7; D remains ambiguous. The CDR3 sequence is 13 residues long. The germline gives CDR1 GTSNPN, CDR2 SVGIG (reference sequence). The ends were cut back, 0 bases at V and 6 bases at J, with 12 bases in the middle. CDR3 DNA sequence: TGTGCCTGGAGTGTACTTCTTGACGGCGAGCAGTACTTC. Its translation is CAWSVLLDGEQYF.

The V and J genes are TRBV6-5 and TRBJ1-6; D is perhaps TRBD1 (5 bases). V gave up 0 bases and J gave up 7 bases, with 10 bases separating them. The CDR3 is 15 amino acids. From germline, CDR1 is MNHEY and CDR2 SVGAGI. Here the CDR3 DNA reads TGTGCCAGCAGTTACTCCGGGGGTTTCAATTCACCCCTCCACTTT. Translating it yields CASSYSGGFNSPLHF.

This clone has only a few counts. V usage is TRBV7-2 and J usage is TRBJ2-7, with 10 bases lining up with TRBD2. This CDR3 region has 15 residues. J was trimmed by 3 bases and V by 3 bases; bases with no gene match: 5. Germline assignment: CDR1 SGHTA and CDR2 FQGNSA. The CDR3 nucleotides are TGTGCCAGCAGCTTTCTAGCGGGGGTTTACTACGAGCAGTACTTC. The encoded protein is CASSFLAGVYYEQYF.

The chain employs TRBV2 and TRBJ1-5, with TRBD1 matching 7 bases. The CDR3 has 14 residues. Germline lookup yields CDR1 SNHLY and CDR2 FYNNEI. After removal of 6 bases from V and 4 bases from J, the junction contained 6 bases not matched to a gene. CDR3 sequence reads: CASSYRQGNQPQHF. The CDR3 nucleotides read TGTGCCAGCAGCTACAGACAGGGTAATCAGCCCCAGCATTTT.

This chain joins TRBV30 and TRBJ2-5; D unclear. The CDR3 length is 15 residues. Germline V gives CDR1 GTSNPN, CDR2 SVGIG (reference sequence). V gave up 4 bases and J gave up 1 base, with 16 bases separating them. CDR3 DNA sequence: TGTGCCTGGATCTCGTTCGGTAGGCTCCAAGAGACCCAGTACTTC. Its translation: CAWISFGRLQETQYF.

The table lists this clone with a few counts. The chain couples TRBV14 to TRBJ1-1, with D unresolved. Trimming took 4 bases from V and 5 from J, leaving 8 bases between them. CDR3 length equals 12 residues. Germline-derived CDR1 and CDR2 are SGHDN and FVKESK. DNA of the CDR3: TGTGCCAGCAGCCGACACGGGACTGAAGCTTTCTTT. Its protein product is CASSRHGTEAFF.

The genes are TRBV7-9 and TRBJ2-1; a possible D gene is TRBD1 (5 bases). V shed 2 bases and J shed 6 bases, with 20 bases lying between them. Looked up from germline, CDR1 is SEHNR and CDR2 is FQNEAQ (reference sequence). The CDR3 totals 17 residues. The chain's CDR3 is CASSLKAPGIRSNEQFF. In DNA, the CDR3 is TGTGCCAGCAGCTTAAAGGCGCCAGGGATAAGGAGCAATGAGCAGTTCTTC.

J is TRBJ2-7 and V is TRBV7-2; TRBD1 agrees at 7 bases. Germline CDR1 is SGHTA and CDR2 is FQGNSA. With 3 bases clipped from V and 4 bases from J, the junction kept 6 bases outside the gene matches. The CDR3 covers 14 residues. CDR3 region: CASSFGQDPYEQYF. CDR3 DNA sequence: TGTGCCAGCAGCTTTGGACAGGATCCTTACGAGCAGTACTTC.

This clone was seen a handful of times. Here the CDR3 reads CAISDSRGAGETQYF. In nucleotides, the CDR3 is TGTGCCATCAGTGATAGCAGGGGCGCAGGAGAGACCCAGTACTTC. V and J are TRBV10-3 and TRBJ2-5; the D gene is possibly TRBD1 (6 bases). This CDR3 has 15 amino acids. Germline lookup yields CDR1 ENHRY and CDR2 SYGVKD. V lost 3 bases and J lost 4, with 15 bases in between.

In DNA, the CDR3 is TGCGCCAGCAGTGATACGGCGAGCAATCAGCCCCAGCATTTT. Amino acids: CASSDTASNQPQHF. This chain joins TRBV10-2 and TRBJ1-5, with D uncertain. CDR3 length: 14 residues. The ends were cut back, 3 bases at V and 1 base at J, with 7 bases in the middle. Germline loops: CDR1 WSHSY, CDR2 SAAADI.

This clone was recorded a few times. J is TRBJ1-1 and V is TRBV29-1; a weak D match, TRBD1 (6 bases). CDR1 and CDR2 (germline): SQVTM, ANQGSEA. V lost 7 bases and J lost 7, with 16 bases in between. This CDR3 is 12 amino acids long. The CDR3 DNA follows: TGCAGCGGGGGGGCCAGGGCCGATGAAGCTTTCTTT. As protein: CSGGARADEAFF.

This clone turned up a few times. V and J are TRBV7-2 and TRBJ1-6; D call uncertain. Trimming removed 4 bases at V and 7 bases at J, with 11 bases between. Germline V gives CDR1 SGHTA, CDR2 FQGNSA. The CDR3 is 14 amino acids. The CDR3 coding sequence is TGTGCCAGCAGCTCCCGGGCCTCCAATTCACCCCTCCACTTT. Amino acid sequence: CASSSRASNSPLHF.

The V gene is TRBV30, the J gene TRBJ1-3, with unresolved D. Germline lookup yields CDR1 GTSNPN and CDR2 SVGIG (reference sequence). The CDR3 spans 11 residues. The V end was cut by 5 bases, the J end by 8 bases, with 10 bases between. In DNA, the CDR3 is TGTGCCTGGTTAGGTGCGGACACCATATATTTT. Its protein is CAWLGADTIYF.

A few counts support this clone. The chain carries TRBV5-4 and TRBJ2-5; D could derive from TRBD1 or TRBD2 (6 bases each). CDR1 is SGHNT, CDR2 YYREEE, per germline (reference sequence). Trimming took off 3 bases at V and 2 bases at J, with 11 bases between the two ends. This CDR3 spans 14 amino acids. As DNA, the CDR3 is TGTGCCAGCAGCTCCCGGGGGCCACAAGAGACCCAGTACTTC. It encodes CASSSRGPQETQYF.

The chain recombines TRBV7-8 with TRBJ2-1; the match to TRBD2 covers 8 bases. The CDR3 extends over 12 amino acids. Germline trimming cut 11 bases from V and 8 bases from J; bases unmatched to any gene: 8. The germline CDR1 and CDR2 sequences are SGHVS and FQNEAQ. The CDR3 DNA reads as TGTGCCCTGGGCGGGGGGCCCGATGAGCAGTTCTTC. Protein sequence: CALGGGPDEQFF. Full variable domain (rest looked up from reference TRBV7-8 and TRBJ2-1): GAGVSQSPRYKVAKRGQDVALRCDPISGHVSLFWYQQALGQGPEFLTYFQNEAQLDKSGLPSDRFFAERPEGSVSTLKIQRTQQEDSAVYLCALGGGPDEQFFGPGTRLTVL.